Included here is one TCR beta chain sequence, with context. This clone appeared a single time. The antigen this receptor binds is unknown. No much larger clone exists at a distance of one base, and base qualities are not known. Here V drops 7 bases and J drops 5 bases, and the junction holds 7 bases not matched to any gene. Reading from cysteine to phenylalanine, the CDR3 counts 13 amino acids. The retained sequence is limited to the CDR3, 39 bases, with the frame set at the first base. The germline V gene specifies SGHAT as CDR1 and FQNNGV as CDR2. This sample was taken from a study of blood T cell repertoires in COVID-19 (dated by TCRdb to between 2020 and 2021). About the investigation overall: The collaborator samples originated in the United States, Italy and Spain and spanned the acute and convalescent phases of COVID-19. The prospective study material was composed of cDNA or gDNA derived from T cells, B-cell-depleted T cells, or PBMCs. Subjects who had been exposed to COVID-19, were actively infected with it, or had recovered from it provided the deeply sampled blood TCRbeta repertoires that made up the dataset. The repertoires were released in a freely available public database meant as a resource for research on the immune response to SARS-CoV-2. Samples were obtained from the ongoing ImmuneRACE study (first 160 participants) and from 950 to 1,500 subjects provided by 6 global collaborators. Sample metadata almost always included a de-identified subject ID, COVID-19 status, age in years and sex. Where HLA class I and class II types were available, the types were taken from metadata supplied by the sample provider, not from assay-based typing. The paper's findings and limits, for the study overall: The amount of clinical and demographic metadata varied by source and participant and was provided uncurated.

TCRbeta CDR3 regions were amplified from genomic DNA by means of the immunoSEQ Assay, a bias-controlled multiplex PCR. Turning to the authors' computational methods: Nucleated cell counts per sample were estimated from amplification of reference gene primers within the assay. To quantify the absolute abundance of each unique TCRbeta CDR3 rearrangement, sequence reads were collapsed and filtered. For each sample, productive Simpson clonality was calculated as the square root of Simpson's diversity index over productive rearrangements. TCRdb provides this immuneACCESS table in a form limited to in-frame rearrangements. Some clones are lacking; in checked studies, under half of them reflect an unresolved V gene, and why the rest are absent is not known. Clone size and V and J calls were adopted from that table, with D and trimming inferred from the DNA. The sample records approximately 51,000 clones, less than 95% of which are singletons. Less than 8% of the sample lies in the top ten.

Each collaborating institution followed its own protocols to collect whole blood in K2EDTA tubes. For TCRbeta analysis, collaborators shipped samples in one of three forms: frozen whole blood, isolated PBMCs, or DNA extracted from either of those sample types. The sample was peripheral blood. This receptor was identified in a man in his 70s with active COVID-19. The sequence is built from TRBV11-2 and TRBJ2-7, and 8 bases in between align with TRBD1. The sequenced DNA is TGTGCCAGCACCCAAGGGACAGGAAACGAGCAGTACTTC. Translation gives CASTQGTGNEQYF. Beyond the CDR3, the reference TRBV11-2 and TRBJ2-7 genes provide the residues; the full variable domain reads: EAGVAQSPRYKIIEKRQSVAFWCNPISGHATLYWYQQILGQGPKLLIQFQNNGVVDDSQLPKDRFSAERLKGVDSTLKIQPAKLEDSAVYLCASTQGTGNEQYFGPGTRLTVT.